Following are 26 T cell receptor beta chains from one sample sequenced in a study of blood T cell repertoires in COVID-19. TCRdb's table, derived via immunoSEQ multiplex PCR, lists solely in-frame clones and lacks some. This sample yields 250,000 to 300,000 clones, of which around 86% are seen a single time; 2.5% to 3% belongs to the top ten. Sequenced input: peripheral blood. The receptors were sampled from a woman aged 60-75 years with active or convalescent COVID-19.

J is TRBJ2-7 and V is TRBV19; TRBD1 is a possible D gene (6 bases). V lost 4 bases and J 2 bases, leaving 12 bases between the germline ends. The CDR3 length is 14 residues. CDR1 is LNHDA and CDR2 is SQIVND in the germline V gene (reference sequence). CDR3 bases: TGTGCCAGTAGTAGGGACACGGCCCCCTACGAGCAGTACTTC. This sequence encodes CASSRDTAPYEQYF.

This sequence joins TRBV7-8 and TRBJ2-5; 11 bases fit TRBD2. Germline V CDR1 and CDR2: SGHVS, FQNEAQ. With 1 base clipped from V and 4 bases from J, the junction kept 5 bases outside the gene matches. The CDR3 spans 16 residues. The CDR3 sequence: CASSLEIAGGRETQYF. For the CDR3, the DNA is TGTGCCAGCAGCTTAGAGATAGCGGGGGGGCGAGAGACCCAGTACTTC.

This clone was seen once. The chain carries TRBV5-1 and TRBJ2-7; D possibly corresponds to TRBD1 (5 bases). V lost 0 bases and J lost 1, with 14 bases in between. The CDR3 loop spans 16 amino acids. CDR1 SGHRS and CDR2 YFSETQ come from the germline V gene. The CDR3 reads CASSLGGTVRSYEQYF. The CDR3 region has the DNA TGCGCCAGCAGCTTGGGGGGCACAGTCCGATCCTACGAGCAGTACTTC. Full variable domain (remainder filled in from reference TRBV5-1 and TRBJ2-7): KAGVTQTPRYLIKTRGQQVTLSCSPISGHRSVSWYQQTPGQGLQFLFEYFSETQRNKGNFPGRFSGRQFSNSRSEMNVSTLELGDSALYLCASSLGGTVRSYEQYFGPGTRLTVT.

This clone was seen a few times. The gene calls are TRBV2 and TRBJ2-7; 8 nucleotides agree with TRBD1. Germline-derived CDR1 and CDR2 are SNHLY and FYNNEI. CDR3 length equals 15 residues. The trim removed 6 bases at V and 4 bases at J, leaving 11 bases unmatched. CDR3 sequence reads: CASRIGGQGAYEQYF. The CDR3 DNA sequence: TGTGCCAGCAGGATAGGAGGGCAGGGGGCATACGAGCAGTACTTC.

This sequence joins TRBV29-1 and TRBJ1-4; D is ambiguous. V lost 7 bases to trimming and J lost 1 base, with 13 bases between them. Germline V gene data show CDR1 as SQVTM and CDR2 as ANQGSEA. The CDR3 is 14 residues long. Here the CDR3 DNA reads TGCAGCGCGATCCGGGTGCAAACTAATGAAAAACTGTTTTTT. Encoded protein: CSAIRVQTNEKLFF.

CDR3 nucleotide sequence: TGTGCCAGCAGTGATTTCGGGACAGACTACTATGGCTACACCTTC. This sequence encodes CASSDFGTDYYGYTF. The gene calls are TRBV6-1 and TRBJ1-2; 7 nucleotides align to TRBD1. The CDR3 spans 15 residues. The germline gives CDR1 MNHNS, CDR2 SASEGT. After removal of 3 bases from V and 3 bases from J, the junction contained 7 bases not matched to a gene.

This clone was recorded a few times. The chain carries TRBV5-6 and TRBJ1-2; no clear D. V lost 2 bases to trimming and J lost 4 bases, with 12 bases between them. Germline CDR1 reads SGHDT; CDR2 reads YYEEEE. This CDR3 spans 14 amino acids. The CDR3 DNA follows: TGTGCCAGCAGCTTAGTACGGGGAATCTATGGCTACACCTTC. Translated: CASSLVRGIYGYTF. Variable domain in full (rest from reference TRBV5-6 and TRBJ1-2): DAGVTQSPTHLIKTRGQQVTLRCSPKSGHDTVSWYQQALGQGPQFIFQYYEEEERQRGNFPDRFSGHQFPNYSSELNVNALLLGDSALYLCASSLVRGIYGYTFGSGTRLTVV.

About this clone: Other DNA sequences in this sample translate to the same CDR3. CDR3: CASSLRRGGTDTQYF. The CDR3 DNA is TGTGCCAGCAGTTTGAGACGGGGGGGCACAGATACGCAGTATTTT. This sequence joins TRBV27 and TRBJ2-3; TRBD2 agrees at 7 bases. The CDR3 extends over 15 amino acids. Looked up from germline, CDR1 is MNHEY and CDR2 is SMNVEV (reference sequence). The ends lost 3 bases at V and 1 base at J; junction bases unmatched: 4.

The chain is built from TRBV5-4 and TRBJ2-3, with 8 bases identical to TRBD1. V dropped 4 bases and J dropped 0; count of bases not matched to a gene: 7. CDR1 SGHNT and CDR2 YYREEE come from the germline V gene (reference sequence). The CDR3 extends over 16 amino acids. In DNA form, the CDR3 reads TGTGCCAGCAGCCCGGTTTGGACAGGGAGCACAGATACGCAGTATTTT. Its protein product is CASSPVWTGSTDTQYF. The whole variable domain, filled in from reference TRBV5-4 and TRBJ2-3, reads ETGVTQSPTHLIKTRGQQVTLRCSSQSGHNTVSWYQQALGQGPQFIFQYYREEENGRGNFPPRFSGLQFPNYSSELNVNALELDDSALYLCASSPVWTGSTDTQYFGPGTRLTVL.

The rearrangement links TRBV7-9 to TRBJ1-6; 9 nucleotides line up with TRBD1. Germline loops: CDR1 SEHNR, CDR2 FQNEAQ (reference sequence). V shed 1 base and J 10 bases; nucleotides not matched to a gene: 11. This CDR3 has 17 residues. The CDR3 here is CASSLEGQGNSKSPLHF. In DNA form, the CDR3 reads TGTGCCAGCAGCTTAGAGGGACAGGGAAACTCGAAATCACCCCTCCACTTT.

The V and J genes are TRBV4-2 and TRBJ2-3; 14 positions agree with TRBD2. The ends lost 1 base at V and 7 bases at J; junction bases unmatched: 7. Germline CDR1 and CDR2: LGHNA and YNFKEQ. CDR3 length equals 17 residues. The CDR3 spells CASSQGLAGGKMNTQYF. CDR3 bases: TGTGCCAGCAGCCAAGGACTAGCGGGGGGGAAGATGAATACGCAGTATTTT.

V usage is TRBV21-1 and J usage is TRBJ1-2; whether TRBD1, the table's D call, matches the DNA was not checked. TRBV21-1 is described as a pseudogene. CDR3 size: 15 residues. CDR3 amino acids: CASVRQEVSNYGYTF. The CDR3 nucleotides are TGTGCCAGCGTTCGACAGGAGGTTTCTAACTATGGCTACACCTTC.

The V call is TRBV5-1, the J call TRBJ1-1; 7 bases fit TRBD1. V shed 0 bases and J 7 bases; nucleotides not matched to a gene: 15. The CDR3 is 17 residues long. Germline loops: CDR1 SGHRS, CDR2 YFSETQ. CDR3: CASSLDGPFGQEFEAFF. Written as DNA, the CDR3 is TGCGCCAGCAGCTTGGATGGCCCTTTCGGACAGGAATTTGAAGCTTTCTTT. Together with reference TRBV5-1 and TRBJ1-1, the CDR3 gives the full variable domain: KAGVTQTPRYLIKTRGQQVTLSCSPISGHRSVSWYQQTPGQGLQFLFEYFSETQRNKGNFPGRFSGRQFSNSRSEMNVSTLELGDSALYLCASSLDGPFGQEFEAFFGQGTRLTVV.

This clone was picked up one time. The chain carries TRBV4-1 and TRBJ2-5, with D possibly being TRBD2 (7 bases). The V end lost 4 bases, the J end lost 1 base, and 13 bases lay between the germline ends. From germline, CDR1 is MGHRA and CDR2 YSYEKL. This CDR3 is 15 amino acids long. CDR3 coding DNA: TGCGCCAGCAGCCCTCTCGGGGGGCTCCAAGAGACCCAGTACTTC. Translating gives CASSPLGGLQETQYF.

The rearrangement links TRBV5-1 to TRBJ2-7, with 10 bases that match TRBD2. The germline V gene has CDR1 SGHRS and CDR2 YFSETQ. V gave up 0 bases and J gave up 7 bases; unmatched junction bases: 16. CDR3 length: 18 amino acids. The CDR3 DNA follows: TGCGCCAGCAGCTTGGGAGTACGTAGCGGGGGGACCTCGGGGGAGCAGTACTTC. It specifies CASSLGVRSGGTSGEQYF.

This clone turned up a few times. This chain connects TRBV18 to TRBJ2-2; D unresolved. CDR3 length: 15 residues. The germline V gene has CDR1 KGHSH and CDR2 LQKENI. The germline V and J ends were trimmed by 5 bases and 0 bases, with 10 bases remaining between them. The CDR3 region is CASSLQTPNTGELFF. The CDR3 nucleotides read TGTGCCAGCTCATTACAGACACCGAACACCGGGGAGCTGTTTTTT. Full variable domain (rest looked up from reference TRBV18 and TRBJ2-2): NAGVMQNPRHLVRRRGQEARLRCSPMKGHSHVYWYRQLPEEGLKFMVYLQKENIIDESGMPKERFSAEFPKEGPSILRIQQVVRGDSAAYFCASSLQTPNTGELFFGEGSRLTVL.

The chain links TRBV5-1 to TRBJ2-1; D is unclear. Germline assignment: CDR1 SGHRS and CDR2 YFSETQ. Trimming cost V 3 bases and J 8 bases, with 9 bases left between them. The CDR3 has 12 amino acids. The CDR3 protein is CASSSPVHEQFF. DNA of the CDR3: TGCGCCAGCAGCTCCCCGGTCCATGAGCAGTTCTTC.

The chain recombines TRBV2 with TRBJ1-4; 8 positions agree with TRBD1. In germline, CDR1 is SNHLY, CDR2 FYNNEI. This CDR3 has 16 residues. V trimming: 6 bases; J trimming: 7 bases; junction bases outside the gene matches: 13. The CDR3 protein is CASRRTGLGVGEKLFF. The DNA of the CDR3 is TGTGCCAGCAGAAGGACAGGGTTAGGGGTTGGTGAAAAACTGTTTTTT.

CDR3 nucleotides: TGTGCCAGCAAGTACAGGGGGAGCAATCAGCCCCAGCATTTT. Amino acids: CASKYRGSNQPQHF. V is TRBV2 and J is TRBJ1-5; 8 bases fit TRBD1. The germline V gene encodes CDR1 SNHLY and CDR2 FYNNEI. Germline trimming cut 7 bases from V and 1 base from J; bases unmatched to any gene: 3. The CDR3 length is 14 residues.

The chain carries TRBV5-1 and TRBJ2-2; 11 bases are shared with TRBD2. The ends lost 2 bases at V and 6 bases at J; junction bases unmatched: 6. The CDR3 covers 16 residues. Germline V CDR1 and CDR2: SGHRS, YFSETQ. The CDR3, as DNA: TGCGCCAGCAGCTTCGTAGAGACTAGCGGGGCCGGGGAGCTGTTTTTT. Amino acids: CASSFVETSGAGELFF.

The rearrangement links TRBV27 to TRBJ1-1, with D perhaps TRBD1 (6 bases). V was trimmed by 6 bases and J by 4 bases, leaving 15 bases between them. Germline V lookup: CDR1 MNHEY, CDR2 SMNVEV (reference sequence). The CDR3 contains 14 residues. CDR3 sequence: CASREGGRGTEAFF. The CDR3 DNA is TGTGCCAGCAGGGAGGGGGGGCGAGGCACTGAAGCTTTCTTT.

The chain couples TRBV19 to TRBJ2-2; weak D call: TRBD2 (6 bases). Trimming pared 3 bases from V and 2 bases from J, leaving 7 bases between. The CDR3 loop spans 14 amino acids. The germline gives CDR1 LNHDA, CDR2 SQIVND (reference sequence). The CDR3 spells CASSIAGNTGELFF. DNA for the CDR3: TGTGCCAGTAGTATCGCGGGAAACACCGGGGAGCTGTTTTTT.

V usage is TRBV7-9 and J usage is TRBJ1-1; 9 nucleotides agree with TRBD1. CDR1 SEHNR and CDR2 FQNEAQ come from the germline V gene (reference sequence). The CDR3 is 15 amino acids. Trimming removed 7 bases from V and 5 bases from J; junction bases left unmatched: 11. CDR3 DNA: TGTGCCAGCACACCAAACAGGGGGCTATCGACTGAAGCTTTCTTT. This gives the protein CASTPNRGLSTEAFF.

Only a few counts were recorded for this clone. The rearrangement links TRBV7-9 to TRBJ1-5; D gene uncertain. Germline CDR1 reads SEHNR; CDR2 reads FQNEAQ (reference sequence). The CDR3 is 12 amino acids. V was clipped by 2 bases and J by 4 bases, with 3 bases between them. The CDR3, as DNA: TGTGCCAGCAGCTTAATAAATCAGCCCCAGCATTTT. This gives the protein CASSLINQPQHF.

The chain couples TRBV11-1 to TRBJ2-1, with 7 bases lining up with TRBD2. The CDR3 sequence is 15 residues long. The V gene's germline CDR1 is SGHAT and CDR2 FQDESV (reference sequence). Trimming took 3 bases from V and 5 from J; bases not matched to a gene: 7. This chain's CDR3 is CASSFGRGYHNEQFF. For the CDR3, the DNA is TGTGCCAGCAGCTTTGGGAGGGGTTACCACAATGAGCAGTTCTTC.

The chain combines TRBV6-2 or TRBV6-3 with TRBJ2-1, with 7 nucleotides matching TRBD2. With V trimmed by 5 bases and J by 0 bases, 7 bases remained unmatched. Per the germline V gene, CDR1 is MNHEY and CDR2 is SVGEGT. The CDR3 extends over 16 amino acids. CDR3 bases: TGTGCCAGCAGTAAACTCGGGGGGAGCTCCTACAATGAGCAGTTCTTC. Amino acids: CASSKLGGSSYNEQFF.